These 17 T cell receptor beta chains were all obtained from the same sample, sequenced in a study of cytomegalovirus exposure and HLA in healthy donors (dated by TCRdb to about 2017). The receptor library was made with the immunoSEQ multiplex PCR assay. The multiplex PCR relied on a mix of 60 forward primers for TCR Vbeta segments and 13 reverse primers for TCR Jbeta segments. TCRdb retrieved this table from immuneACCESS and kept in-frame rearrangements only. Not all clones are present; in checked studies, unresolved V genes account for under half, and no reason is known for the remainder. The sample table lists approximately 120,000 clones, less than 70% of them with a count of one. Of the sample, 5.4% is held by the ten largest clones. The sequencing input was PBMCs. The receptors shown here come from a woman in her sixties or seventies in good health and CMV-seropositive.

The chain joins TRBV2 to TRBJ2-1, with 13 positions matching TRBD2. The V segment lost 7 bases and the J segment 9 bases; nucleotides outside the gene matches: 9. In germline, CDR1 is SNHLY, CDR2 FYNNEI. The CDR3 has 15 residues. The CDR3 spells CASTATSGGGGEQFF. CDR3 nucleotides: TGTGCCAGCACTGCAACTAGCGGGGGGGGCGGTGAGCAGTTCTTC.

Here the CDR3 reads CASSLVPGLAYEQYF. CDR3 sequence (DNA): TGTGCCAGCAGCTTAGTTCCGGGACTAGCTTACGAGCAGTACTTC. The rearrangement uses TRBV7-2 and TRBJ2-7; 9 nucleotides agree with TRBD2. There are 15 residues in the CDR3. The V gene's germline CDR1 is SGHTA and CDR2 FQGNSA. The trim removed 1 base at V and 4 bases at J, leaving 5 bases unmatched. The complete variable domain, with remaining parts taken from reference TRBV7-2 and TRBJ2-7, reads GAGVSQSPSNKVTEKGKDVELRCDPISGHTALYWYRQSLGQGLEFLIYFQGNSAPDKSGLPSDRFSAERTGGSVSTLTIQRTQQEDSAVYLCASSLVPGLAYEQYFGPGTRLTVT.

This chain uses TRBV12-5 with TRBJ2-2, with 11 nucleotides matching TRBD2. The CDR3 consists of 19 residues. After removal of 0 bases from V and 4 bases from J, the junction contained 10 bases not matched to a gene. Germline V gene sequence: CDR1 LGHNT, CDR2 FRNRAP. CDR3 bases: TGTGCTAGTGGTTTGGTTGGGCTAGCGGGGGGAAAAAGCACCGGGGAGCTGTTTTTT. Encoded protein: CASGLVGLAGGKSTGELFF.

The chain combines TRBV7-2 with TRBJ2-3; D may be TRBD2 (6 bases). V was clipped by 2 bases and J by 1 base, with 13 bases between them. The germline V gene has CDR1 SGHTA and CDR2 FQGNSA. The CDR3 covers 16 residues. The CDR3 DNA is TGTGCCAGCAGCTTATCCCGCCAGCGGGGCACAGATACGCAGTATTTT. This gives the protein CASSLSRQRGTDTQYF.

This clone was counted between two and nine times. The chain couples TRBV2 to TRBJ1-1; tentatively, D is TRBD1 (6 bases). The germline V gene encodes CDR1 SNHLY and CDR2 FYNNEI. This CDR3 is built from 15 residues. Trimming cost V 4 bases and J 4 bases, with 16 bases left between them. CDR3 nucleotides: TGTGCCAGCAGTGTTACAGGGTTTCCGGCCACTGAAGCTTTCTTT. This translates into CASSVTGFPATEAFF.

This clone was picked up one time. This chain uses TRBV6-1 with TRBJ1-4; D gene ambiguous. There are 16 residues in the CDR3. The germline V and J ends were trimmed by 3 bases and 8 bases, with 19 bases remaining between them. Germline V gene sequence: CDR1 MNHNS, CDR2 SASEGT. CDR3 sequence: CASSEPVSSGIEKLFF. The DNA for the CDR3 is TGTGCCAGCAGTGAGCCAGTCTCCTCTGGCATAGAAAAACTGTTTTTT.

The chain recombines TRBV2 with TRBJ2-7, with D hard to call. V shed 3 bases and J shed 5 bases, with 8 bases lying between them. The germline V gene has CDR1 SNHLY and CDR2 FYNNEI. CDR3 length equals 12 residues. The CDR3 coding sequence is TGTGCCAGCAGTGACGGTAGCCACGAGCAGTACTTC. The encoded protein is CASSDGSHEQYF. The full variable domain, with the rest looked up from reference TRBV2 and TRBJ2-7, is EPEVTQTPSHQVTQMGQEVILRCVPISNHLYFYWYRQILGQKVEFLVSFYNNEISEKSEIFDDQFSVERPDGSNFTLKIRSTKLEDSAMYFCASSDGSHEQYFGPGTRLTVT.

The chain recombines TRBV11-2 with TRBJ2-7, with 9 bases identical to TRBD1. V shed 6 bases, J shed 3 bases, and the junction held 9 bases outside the gene matches. Germline V gene lookup returns CDR1 SGHAT and CDR2 FQNNGV. The CDR3 loop spans 15 amino acids. The CDR3 DNA reads TGTGCCAGCAGTACAATTCGGGACAGGGACTACGAGCAGTACTTC. Its protein product is CASSTIRDRDYEQYF.

This clone was found a few times. This rearrangement joins TRBV11-2 to TRBJ2-5; unclear D gene. There are 16 residues in the CDR3. Germline loops: CDR1 SGHAT, CDR2 FQNNGV. Trimming pared 0 bases from V and 4 bases from J, leaving 15 bases between. The chain's CDR3 is CASSLEPLVSVETQYF. Here the CDR3 DNA reads TGTGCCAGCAGCTTAGAGCCTCTAGTATCGGTAGAGACCCAGTACTTC.

This clone has a count of ten or more. The chain carries TRBV10-3 and TRBJ2-6; D unresolved. Trimming took off 4 bases at V and 9 bases at J, with 7 bases between the two ends. Germline V CDR1 and CDR2: ENHRY, SYGVKD. The CDR3 loop spans 12 amino acids. The CDR3 reads CAISAINNVLTF. CDR3 coding DNA: TGTGCCATCAGTGCTATCAACAACGTCCTGACTTTC.

The sample holds a few counts of this clone. The chain couples TRBV5-4 to TRBJ1-1, with TRBD1 identical over 7 bases. The CDR3 is 14 residues long. J lost 1 base, V lost 5 bases, and 5 bases had no gene match. Germline CDR1 and CDR2: SGHNT and YYREEE (reference sequence). The CDR3 region has the DNA TGTGCCAGCAGGACAGGGCTGGCGAACACTGAAGCTTTCTTT. As protein: CASRTGLANTEAFF.

V gene TRBV7-9 combines with J gene TRBJ2-1, with D possibly matching TRBD1 (5 bases). This CDR3 region has 13 residues. The V end was cut by 7 bases, the J end by 5 bases, with 12 bases between. From germline, CDR1 is SEHNR and CDR2 FQNEAQ (reference sequence). CDR3 coding DNA: TGTGCCAGCAACAGGAAGGGGAACAATGAGCAGTTCTTC. Translating it yields CASNRKGNNEQFF.

This clone was observed once. The rearrangement uses TRBV30 and TRBJ2-5; D unresolved. CDR3 length: 12 amino acids. The V and J ends lost 0 bases and 2 bases respectively, with 4 bases between them. From germline, CDR1 is GTSNPN and CDR2 SVGIG (reference sequence). As DNA, the CDR3 is TGTGCCTGGAGTGTACAGCAAGAGACCCAGTACTTC. Translated: CAWSVQQETQYF. Full variable domain (remainder filled in from reference TRBV30 and TRBJ2-5): SQTIHQWPATLVQPVGSPLSLECTVEGTSNPNLYWYRQAAGRGLQLLFYSVGIGQISSEVPQNLSASRPQDRQFILSSKKLLLSDSGFYLCAWSVQQETQYFGPGTRLLVL.

The gene calls are TRBV18 and TRBJ1-1; D is ambiguous. Germline values: CDR1 KGHSH, CDR2 LQKENI. The ends were cut back, 2 bases at V and 4 bases at J, with 11 bases in the middle. This CDR3 is built from 14 residues. The CDR3 here is CASSPSQTTTEAFF. The CDR3 nucleotides read TGTGCCAGCTCACCAAGCCAGACTACCACTGAAGCTTTCTTT.

This clone has only a few counts. The sample contains more than one DNA sequence encoding this CDR3. The chain links TRBV5-4 to TRBJ2-7; the match to TRBD1 covers 7 bases. V gave up 4 bases and J gave up 0 bases; unmatched junction bases: 4. This CDR3 is 14 amino acids long. Germline V gene data show CDR1 as SGHNT and CDR2 as YYREEE (reference sequence). The CDR3 DNA sequence: TGTGCCAGCAGCCCGGACAGGAGCTCCTACGAGCAGTACTTC. Amino acids: CASSPDRSSYEQYF.

The table lists this clone with a few counts. The chain has TRBV7-8 and TRBJ2-1; 7 positions agree with TRBD2. CDR3 size: 15 residues. CDR1 is SGHVS, CDR2 FQNEAQ, per germline. J was trimmed by 3 bases and V by 6 bases; bases with no gene match: 8. The CDR3 spells CASRPSGAFYNEQFF. The CDR3 DNA reads as TGTGCCAGCAGACCGAGCGGGGCTTTCTACAATGAGCAGTTCTTC. Full variable domain (remainder filled in from reference TRBV7-8 and TRBJ2-1): GAGVSQSPRYKVAKRGQDVALRCDPISGHVSLFWYQQALGQGPEFLTYFQNEAQLDKSGLPSDRFFAERPEGSVSTLKIQRTQQEDSAVYLCASRPSGAFYNEQFFGPGTRLTVL.

The rearrangement joins TRBV27 to TRBJ1-2, with D possibly TRBD1 on 5 matching bases. This CDR3 region has 13 residues. Trimming cost V 7 bases and J 2 bases, with 11 bases left between them. Germline CDR1 and CDR2: MNHEY and SMNVEV (reference sequence). The CDR3: CASKGAGNYGYTF. Here the CDR3 DNA reads TGTGCCAGCAAAGGGGCGGGGAACTATGGCTACACCTTC.